Here is one T cell receptor beta chain with its context. Its target is unknown. The record originates from a study of beta chain features in type 1 diabetes. About 120 mL of blood, on average, came from one heparinised draw per donor. All of the isolated RNA was reverse transcribed, so expressed TCRB transcripts were sequenced. Libraries were prepared by immunoSEQ multiplex PCR; TCRdb keeps only in-frame clonotypes and omits some of them. The data contain a few hundred thousand clones, about 12% of them singletons. Germline V lookup: CDR1 SGHTA, CDR2 FQGNSA. The CDR3 has 14 amino acids. V trimming: 6 bases; J trimming: 1 base; junction bases outside the gene matches: 3. General study findings and limits: The study found moderately but significantly shorter TCRB CDR3s in all four CD4+ subsets of Type 1 diabetes patients.

This chain connects TRBV7-2 to TRBJ2-5, with 9 bases identical to TRBD2. Sequenced: naive CD4+ T cells from blood. This TCR was sampled from a woman aged 18-30 years with type 1 diabetes. CDR3 nucleotide sequence: TGTGCCAGCAGGCCTAGCGGGGTCCAAGAGACCCAGTACTTC. Its translation: CASRPSGVQETQYF.